Listed below are T cell receptor beta chains from one sample, sequenced in a study of cytomegalovirus exposure and HLA in healthy donors. Clones were sequenced by immunoSEQ multiplex PCR, and TCRdb holds only the in-frame ones, with some missing. The sample carries 150,000 to 200,000 clones, approximately 88% recorded once. The sample comprised PBMCs. These receptors were obtained from a boy aged 5 to 17 in good health and CMV-seronegative. Both conserved end residues are part of each CDR3. D genes are given only for firm matches. Clone size appears in some rows only: once, few, many, or a class for an expanded clone.

TRBV29-1	TRBJ2-1	.	.	TGCAGCGGAAGCAGGGGTGGTAGACTAAACAATGAGCAGTTCTTC	CSGSRGGRLNNEQFF
TRBV5-4	TRBJ2-7	.	TRBD2	TGTGCCAGCAGCGCCGGACTAGAAGTCTACGAGCAGTACTTC	CASSAGLEVYEQYF
TRBV9	TRBJ2-5	once	TRBD2	TGTGCCAGCAGCCCACGTCCTAGCGGGAGGGCCAAGGGCGAGACCCAGTACTTC	CASSPRPSGRAKGETQYF
TRBV5-1	TRBJ1-5	.	TRBD1	TGCGCCAGCAGCTTGGCGGGACAGCGCAATCAGCCCCAGCATTTT	CASSLAGQRNQPQHF
TRBV14	TRBJ1-5	.	TRBD1	TGTGCCAGCAGCCCCGACAGGGGTAGGAGACAGCCCCAGCATTTT	CASSPDRGRRQPQHF
TRBV4-1	TRBJ1-1	few	.	TGCGCCAGCAGCCAAGGAAGCTCGACAGTTGAAGCTTTCTTT	CASSQGSSTVEAFF
TRBV9	TRBJ2-3	.	.	TGTGCCAGCACCCCGACAGGATCCTTGACAGATACGCAGTATTTT	CASTPTGSLTDTQYF
TRBV5-4	TRBJ2-5	.	TRBD2	TGTGCCAGCAGCCGCGGGGGACCCCATGAGACCCAGTACTTC	CASSRGGPHETQYF
TRBV9	TRBJ1-1	.	.	TGTGCCAGCAGCTTGCGGGGGAACACTGAAGCTTTCTTT	CASSLRGNTEAFF
TRBV9	TRBJ1-1	.	.	TGTGCCAGCAGCGTCAATGGGGAGGGTGGCACTGAAGCTTTCTTT	CASSVNGEGGTEAFF
TRBV28	TRBJ2-7	.	TRBD2	TGTGCCAGCACCCTACGACTAGCGGGGTACGAGCAGTACTTC	CASTLRLAGYEQYF
TRBV27	TRBJ2-7	.	TRBD1	TGTGCCAGCAGTCCGAGGACAGGGGAAATCTACGAGCAGTACTTC	CASSPRTGEIYEQYF
TRBV29-1	TRBJ2-2	.	.	TGCAGCGTTGCCTTACAGGTCTTAGGGGAGCTGTTTTTT	CSVALQVLGELFF
TRBV25-1	TRBJ1-4	once	.	TGTGCCAGCAGTGAATATGGGGGGTACGAAAAACTGTTTTTT	CASSEYGGYEKLFF
TRBV6-5	TRBJ1-2	few	.	TGTGCCAGCAGTCCCCAGGGGCGGCAGTTCTATGGCTACACCTTC	CASSPQGRQFYGYTF
TRBV5-6	TRBJ2-1	.	.	TGTGCCAGCAGCTTGTTAGGAGAAGTATCCTACAATGAGCAGTTCTTC	CASSLLGEVSYNEQFF
TRBV20-1	TRBJ1-2	.	.	TGCAGTGCTAGGACAGCGGGGGGCTACACCTTC	CSARTAGGYTF
TRBV13	TRBJ1-6	.	.	TGTGCCAGCAGCTTATTTCCGGGGAATGGTTTTAATTCACCCCTCCACTTT	CASSLFPGNGFNSPLHF
TRBV11-2	TRBJ2-1	.	TRBD1	TGTGCCAGCAGCTACGCCGGACAGGGGAGGGATGAGCAGTTCTTC	CASSYAGQGRDEQFF
TRBV18	TRBJ1-2	.	TRBD1	TGTGCCAGCTCACAGGGGGCTGACGGTGGCTACACCTTC	CASSQGADGGYTF
TRBV30	TRBJ1-5	.	.	TGTGCCTGGAGGGTGGGGGGAAAAAATCAGCCCCAGCATTTT	CAWRVGGKNQPQHF
TRBV6-5	TRBJ2-7	.	TRBD1	TGTGCCAGCAGTCCGCTAGGACAGGGACGGTACGAGCAGTACTTC	CASSPLGQGRYEQYF
TRBV7-9	TRBJ2-5	.	.	TGTGCCAGCAGCTTAGGGCACGGAGGGAAGACCCAGTACTTC	CASSLGHGGKTQYF
TRBV30	TRBJ1-2	.	.	TGTGCCTGGAAGTATGGAGGTTGGGATAACTATGGCTACACCTTC	CAWKYGGWDNYGYTF
TRBV7-6	TRBJ2-2	.	TRBD2	TGTGCCAGCAGCACACTAGCGCAGAACACCGGGGAGCTGTTTTTT	CASSTLAQNTGELFF
TRBV15	TRBJ2-1	.	.	TGTGCCACCAGCCCCCTGGGGCAGGGGGGTTCGTTGAATGAGCAGTTCTTC	CATSPLGQGGSLNEQFF
TRBV6-6	TRBJ1-1	few	.	TGTGCCAGCAGTTACGGGGCCGGAGCTTTCTTT	CASSYGAGAFF
TRBV2	TRBJ2-1	.	TRBD1	TGTGCCAGCAGGAATTCAGAAGGGACAGGGACCTACAATGAGCAGTTCTTC	CASRNSEGTGTYNEQFF
TRBV19	TRBJ1-4	once	.	TGTGCCAGTAGCACAACAGCCGAAAAACTGTTTTTT	CASSTTAEKLFF
TRBV18	TRBJ1-4	.	.	TGTGCCAGCTCACCCCGGGGTGCAACTAATGAAAAACTGTTTTTT	CASSPRGATNEKLFF
TRBV28	TRBJ2-7	.	TRBD1	TGTGCCAGCACCCTAGCTTTGGGACAGGGGGCCCCCACCTCCTACGAGCAGTACTTC	CASTLALGQGAPTSYEQYF
TRBV14	TRBJ2-2	.	TRBD2	TGTGCCAGCAGACATAGCGGGAGGAGCACCGGGGAGCTGTTTTTT	CASRHSGRSTGELFF
TRBV10-1	TRBJ2-2	.	TRBD2	TGCGCCAGCACATCGACCGTCGGCGGGGGAGGGTCCGGAGAGCTGTTTTTT	CASTSTVGGGGSGELFF
TRBV19	TRBJ2-1	few	.	TGTGCCAGTAGCCGGAGGCGGAACGATGAGCAGTTCTTC	CASSRRRNDEQFF
TRBV6-1	TRBJ1-5	.	.	TGTGCCAGCAGTGAAGCTACGGGGGGTAATCAGCCCCAGCATTTT	CASSEATGGNQPQHF
TRBV28	TRBJ2-7	once	.	TGTGCCAGCACGGTTCTCGGGGGACGGAACTCCTACGAGCAGTACTTC	CASTVLGGRNSYEQYF
TRBV28	TRBJ1-4	.	.	TGTGCCAGCACCTTCTTCCCCGGGGGGGGCGGTGAAAAACTGTTTTTT	CASTFFPGGGGEKLFF
TRBV11-3	TRBJ1-1	.	.	TGTGCCAGCAGCTTATTGGCACACACTGAAGCTTTCTTT	CASSLLAHTEAFF
TRBV5-1	TRBJ2-7	.	.	TGCGCCAGCAGTAATGCAGCGGGCTTACACTACGAGCAGTACTTC	CASSNAAGLHYEQYF
TRBV5-1	TRBJ1-1	once	TRBD1	TGCGCCAGCAGCTTTCTCCCAGGGGGCACGAACACTGAAGCTTTCTTT	CASSFLPGGTNTEAFF
TRBV5-4	TRBJ2-1	.	TRBD1	TGTGCCAGCAGCTTAAATCTCGGGACAGTTTCCTACAATGAGCAGTTCTTC	CASSLNLGTVSYNEQFF
TRBV19	TRBJ2-2	.	TRBD2	TGTGCCAGTAGTATGACTAGCTGGGACACCGGGGAGCTGTTTTTT	CASSMTSWDTGELFF
TRBV7-6	TRBJ1-1	.	TRBD1	TGTGCCAGCAGCGATCCAGGGGGCGTCGTAAGAACTGAAGCTTTCTTT	CASSDPGGVVRTEAFF
TRBV30	TRBJ2-2	.	TRBD2	TGTGCCTGCACCGGACTAGCGGGAGGAAGCGGGGAGCTGTTTTTT	CACTGLAGGSGELFF